The rows below give T cell receptor beta chains drawn from one sample of a study of liver allograft versus peripheral blood T cells. A single record per CDR3 protein comes from TCRdb applying MiXCR to the reads. Among 950 to 1,500 distinct CDR3 sequences listed, roughly 15% were seen once. These receptors all come from a human patient who had a liver transplant. Some T cells may have originated in the graft donor. Both conserved end residues are part of each CDR3. The D gene is left open where the match is weak. Only some rows state a clone size, as once, few, many or a class for expanded clones.

medium-sized TRBJ2-1 TRBV24-1 TRBD1 CATSDHRGPNEQFF TGTGCCACCAGTGATCACAGGGGGCCGAATGAGCAGTTCTTC
medium-sized TRBJ2-3 TRBV6-1 TRBD2 CASSESGGADTQYF TGTGCCAGCAGTGAAAGCGGGGGGGCAGATACGCAGTATTTT
medium-sized TRBJ1-5 TRBV27 . CASSEIPSNQPQHF TGTGCCAGCAGTGAGATCCCCTCAAATCAGCCCCAGCATTTT
medium-sized TRBJ2-2 TRBV27 . CASKPGTTNTGELFF TGTGCCAGCAAGCCTGGGACAACGAACACCGGGGAGCTGTTTTTT
. TRBJ2-5 TRBV4-1 . CASSQEWGSQETQYF TGCGCCAGCAGCCAAGAATGGGGGAGCCAAGAGACCCAGTACTTC
medium-sized TRBJ2-5 TRBV7-9 . CASSLAGDNYRETQYF TGTGCCAGCAGCTTGGCCGGCGACAACTATAGGGAGACCCAGTACTTC
large TRBJ1-1 TRBV10-3 . CAISEGDTILEAFF TGTGCCATCAGTGAGGGCGACACAATCCTTGAAGCTTTCTTT
. TRBJ1-4 TRBV12-3/TRBV12-4 TRBD1 CASSLHTGGISNEKLFF TGTGCCAGCAGTTTACATACAGGGGGCATATCTAATGAAAAACTGTTTTTT
. TRBJ2-2 TRBV6-6 TRBD1 CASRASGTAGELFF TGTGCCAGCAGAGCATCCGGGACAGCCGGGGAGCTGTTTTTT
. TRBJ2-7 TRBV9 . CASSTVEGPGSYEQYF TGTGCCAGCAGCACCGTCGAGGGGCCCGGCTCCTACGAGCAGTACTTC
large TRBJ2-2 TRBV29-1 . CSVVFRAAGELFF TGCAGCGTTGTATTCCGGGCCGCCGGGGAGCTGTTTTTT
once TRBJ2-1 TRBV6-6 TRBD1 CASSYSSPAPDRSRQFF TGTGCCAGCAGTTACTCCAGTCCGGCCCCGGACAGGTCTAGGCAGTTCTTC
medium-sized TRBJ1-2 TRBV5-4 . CASSLGLPGRQDYGYTF TGTGCCAGCAGCTTGGGTTTACCGGGCCGCCAAGACTATGGCTACACCTTC
medium-sized TRBJ2-3 TRBV27 . CASSVNTDTQYF TGTGCCAGCAGTGTAAACACAGATACGCAGTATTTT
medium-sized TRBJ1-5 TRBV30 TRBD1 CAWSVEGRGSNQPQHF TGTGCCTGGAGTGTAGAGGGCAGGGGGTCCAATCAGCCCCAGCATTTT
. TRBJ2-7 TRBV7-9 TRBD2 CASGASGSQEQYF TGTGCCAGCGGGGCTAGCGGGAGTCAAGAGCAGTACTTC
medium-sized TRBJ1-5 TRBV6-1 TRBD1 CASRTGTGGNQPQHF TGTGCCAGCAGGACCGGGACAGGGGGAAATCAGCCCCAGCATTTT
large TRBJ2-2 TRBV6-1 TRBD2 CATNGLAGAGELFF TGTGCCACCAACGGGCTAGCGGGAGCCGGGGAGCTGTTTTTT
medium-sized TRBJ2-1 TRBV14 . CASSQTRYNEQFF TGTGCCAGCAGTCAAACAAGATACAATGAGCAGTTCTTC
large TRBJ1-3 TRBV15 . CATSTPKQGSGNTIYF TGTGCCACCAGCACCCCCAAACAGGGCTCTGGAAACACCATATATTTT
few TRBJ2-7 TRBV7-9 . CASSLGSYEQYF TGTGCCAGCAGCTTAGGAAGCTACGAGCAGTACTTC
medium-sized TRBJ1-1 TRBV10-3 TRBD1 CAISESSTGMNTEAFF TGTGCCATCAGTGAGTCCTCGACAGGGATGAACACTGAAGCTTTCTTT
medium-sized TRBJ2-6 TRBV27 . CASRALPGDSGANVLTF TGTGCCAGCAGAGCTCTACCGGGAGACTCTGGGGCCAACGTCCTGACTTTC
medium-sized TRBJ2-2 TRBV7-9 . CATLRGTGELFF TGTGCCACCTTAAGGGGCACCGGGGAGCTGTTTTTT
. TRBJ1-2 TRBV9 . CASSVGGNYGYTF TGTGCCAGCAGCGTAGGGGGTAACTATGGCTACACCTTC
large TRBJ2-5 TRBV29-1 . CSVEGRGVETQYF TGCAGCGTTGAAGGGAGGGGCGTGGAGACCCAGTACTTC
medium-sized TRBJ2-3 TRBV19 . CASSQAVAQQGFDPRVLSDTQYF TGTGCCAGTAGTCAGGCCGTAGCTCAACAGGGATTTGACCCGAGGGTACTTTCAGATACGCAGTATTTT
medium-sized TRBJ1-5 TRBV27 . CASTPAPHYQPQHF TGTGCCAGCACCCCGGCGCCTCACTATCAGCCCCAGCATTTT
medium-sized TRBJ2-7 TRBV28 . CASSPDSGTGYEQYF TGTGCCAGCAGTCCGGATTCCGGGACTGGCTACGAGCAGTACTTC
. TRBJ2-2 TRBV7-3 TRBD1 CASSLPGTDNTGELFF TGTGCCAGCAGCTTGCCCGGGACAGATAACACCGGGGAGCTGTTTTTT
few TRBJ2-7 TRBV20-1 . CSASTTSVYEQYF TGCAGTGCTAGTACGACAAGTGTCTACGAGCAGTACTTC
large TRBJ2-5 TRBV19 . CASSNPRVGQYF TGTGCCAGTAGTAACCCCAGGGTCGGCCAGTACTTC
medium-sized TRBJ2-1 TRBV7-9 TRBD1 CASSLVTGVGEQFF TGTGCCAGCAGCTTAGTGACAGGGGTCGGTGAGCAGTTCTTC
large TRBJ2-6 TRBV6-6 TRBD2 CASSYTTRPRLAGSSGANVLTF TGTGCCAGCAGTTACACAACACGACCCAGACTAGCGGGATCGTCTGGGGCCAACGTCCTGACTTTC
few TRBJ2-2 TRBV11-2 . CASSLAAGELFF TGTGCCAGCAGCTTAGCAGCCGGGGAGCTGTTTTTT
. TRBJ2-7 TRBV6-5 . CASSEGGANEQYF TGTGCCAGCAGTGAAGGGGGGGCCAACGAGCAGTACTTC
large TRBJ2-2 TRBV24-1 . CATSDLRRHPSNTGELFF TGTGCCACCAGTGATTTAAGAAGGCACCCGTCGAACACCGGGGAGCTGTTTTTT
. TRBJ1-1 TRBV7-2 . CASSLRGEGGLEAFF TGTGCCAGCAGCTTAAGAGGGGAGGGAGGCCTAGAAGCTTTCTTT
large TRBJ1-5 TRBV27 . CASSLIREGQPQHF TGTGCCAGCAGTTTGATCCGGGAAGGACAGCCCCAGCATTTT
many TRBJ2-1 TRBV10-2 TRBD2 CASMGTSGDNEQFF TGCGCCAGCATGGGGACTAGCGGTGACAATGAGCAGTTCTTC
medium-sized TRBJ2-7 TRBV27 . CASSSSTAYEQYF TGTGCCAGCAGTTCATCGACCGCCTACGAGCAGTACTTC